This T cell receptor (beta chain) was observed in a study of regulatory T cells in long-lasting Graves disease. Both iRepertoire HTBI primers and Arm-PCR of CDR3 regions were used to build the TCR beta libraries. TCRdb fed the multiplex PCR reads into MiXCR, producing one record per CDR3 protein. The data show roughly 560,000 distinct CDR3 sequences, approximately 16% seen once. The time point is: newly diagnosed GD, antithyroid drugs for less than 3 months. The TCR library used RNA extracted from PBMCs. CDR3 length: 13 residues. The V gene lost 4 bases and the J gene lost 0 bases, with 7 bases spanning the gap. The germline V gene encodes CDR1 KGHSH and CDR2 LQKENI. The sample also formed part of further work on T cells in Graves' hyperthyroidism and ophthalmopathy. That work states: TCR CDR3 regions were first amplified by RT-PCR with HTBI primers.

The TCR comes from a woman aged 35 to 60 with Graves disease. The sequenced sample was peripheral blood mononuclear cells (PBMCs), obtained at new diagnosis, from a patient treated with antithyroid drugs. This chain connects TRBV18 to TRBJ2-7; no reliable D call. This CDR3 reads CASSQQSSYEQYF. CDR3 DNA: TGTGCCAGCTCACAACAAAGCTCCTACGAGCAGTACTTC.